This TCR beta chain was captured by sequencing in a study of blood T cell repertoires in COVID-19 (dated by TCRdb to 2020 to 2021). Background for the entire study: The collaborator samples originated in the United States, Italy and Spain and spanned the acute and convalescent phases of COVID-19. The material from the prospective study consisted of cDNA or gDNA derived from T cells, B-cell-depleted T cells, or PBMCs. The dataset comprised deeply sampled blood TCRbeta repertoires from subjects exposed to, actively infected with, or recovered from COVID-19. A freely available public database, intended as a resource for researchers studying the immune response to SARS-CoV-2, is where the repertoires were released. The samples were drawn from two sources: the first 160 participants of the ongoing ImmuneRACE study, and over 1,000 subjects contributed by 6 global collaborators. The sample metadata nearly always contained a de-identified subject ID, COVID-19 status, age in years and sex. Where available, HLA class I and class II types were taken from metadata supplied by the sample provider and were not determined by assay-based typing. General conclusions and limits of the study: The quantity of clinical and demographic metadata differed by source and by participant and was supplied without curation.

The immunoSEQ Assay, a bias-controlled multiplex PCR, was used to amplify TCRbeta CDR3 regions from genomic DNA. In the authors' own workflow: The number of nucleated cells in each sample was estimated from the amplification of reference gene primers within the assay. To quantify the absolute abundance of each unique TCRbeta CDR3 rearrangement, sequence reads were collapsed and filtered. For each sample, productive Simpson clonality was calculated by taking the square root of Simpson's diversity index across productive rearrangements. TCRdb holds this immuneACCESS table with in-frame rearrangements only. Some clones are missing; in checked studies, unresolved V genes explain under half, and the rest has no known cause. Clonal size and the V and J genes are those of that table, whereas D and trimming came from the DNA. In this sample the table shows over 75,000 clones, over 80% of which occur a single time. The ten largest clones take up more than 9.5% of the sample.

Whole blood was collected in K2EDTA tubes by collaborating institutions according to the institutions' own protocols. For TCRbeta analysis, collaborator samples were shipped as frozen whole blood, as isolated PBMCs, or as DNA extracted from either sample type. Comment on this clone: No antigen is known for it. Per-base quality was not reported, and no clone a single base away is much larger than it.

From a lookup of the germline V gene, CDR1 and CDR2 are SGHDT and YYEEEE. The CDR3 goes from the cysteine to the phenylalanine over 14 residues. The only DNA kept is the CDR3, 42 bases in frame from the first base. The junction shows trimming of 3 bases on V and 3 bases on J, plus 13 bases between the germline ends. The rearranged chain carries TRBV5-6 and TRBJ2-7, with TRBD1 as a weak D call on 5 bases. This TCR was recovered from a human donor in a cohort sampled during active COVID-19. Sequenced sample: peripheral blood. The nucleotides are TGTGCCAGCAGCTCCCACCTCGACAGCTACGAGCAGTACTTC. Translated, this gives CASSSHLDSYEQYF.